These 32 T cell receptor beta chains were sequenced from one sample in a study of regulatory T cells in long-lasting Graves disease. Time point reported: newly diagnosed GD, antithyroid drugs for less than 3 months. The TCR library was made from RNA extracted from PBMCs. Arm-PCR of CDR3 regions and iRepertoire HTBI primers were the basis on which TCR beta libraries were built. TCRdb reprocessed the multiplex PCR reads with MiXCR, giving one entry per CDR3 protein. The sample holds 550,000 to 650,000 distinct CDR3 sequences, about 15% seen once. These records were also assigned to another study, of T cells in Graves' hyperthyroidism and ophthalmopathy.

This specimen consisted of peripheral blood mononuclear cells (PBMCs), obtained at new diagnosis, from a patient treated with antithyroid drugs. The receptors originated from a man between 18 and 35 years old with Graves disease.

This clonotype was recorded at least ten times. CDR3 DNA: TGTGCCTGGAGAGAGGTAGCGGACTATGGCTACACCTTC. Encoded protein: CAWREVADYGYTF. This chain links TRBV30 with TRBJ1-2; no reliable D call. This CDR3 is 13 amino acids long. CDR1 GTSNPN and CDR2 SVGIG come from the germline V gene (reference sequence). V was shortened by 3 bases and J by 3 bases, with 11 bases between the two germline ends.

The gene calls are TRBV2 and TRBJ2-3, with D perhaps matching TRBD2 (6 bases). This CDR3 has 15 residues. With 4 bases removed from V and 2 bases from J, the gap between germline ends came to 13 bases. CDR1 is SNHLY, CDR2 FYNNEI, per germline. CDR3 amino acids: CASSGLAPPTDTQYF. In DNA form, the CDR3 reads TGTGCCAGCAGTGGGCTAGCGCCTCCCACAGATACGCAGTATTTT. Filled out from reference TRBV2 and TRBJ2-3, the complete variable domain reads EPEVTQTPSHQVTQMGQEVILRCVPISNHLYFYWYRQILGQKVEFLVSFYNNEISEKSEIFDDQFSVERPDGSNFTLKIRSTKLEDSAMYFCASSGLAPPTDTQYFGPGTRLTVL.

There are many counts of this clonotype. The CDR3 reads CASSLQGGENTEAFF. CDR3 bases: TGCGCCAGCAGCTTGCAGGGAGGGGAGAACACTGAAGCTTTCTTT. The J gene is TRBJ1-1, the V gene TRBV5-1, with D maybe TRBD1 (5 bases). CDR1 and CDR2 (germline): SGHRS, YFSETQ. The CDR3 runs to 15 residues. Trimming pared 1 base from V and 1 base from J, leaving 11 bases between.

The J gene is TRBJ2-7, the V gene TRBV3-1, with 8 bases fitting TRBD1. V dropped 4 bases and J dropped 5; count of bases not matched to a gene: 10. The CDR3 runs 15 residues. Germline assignment: CDR1 LGHDT and CDR2 YNNKEL (reference sequence). The CDR3 coding sequence is TGTGCCAGCAGCCTCCTAGGTACAGGGGGAAACGAGCAGTACTTC. Residues: CASSLLGTGGNEQYF.

This clonotype was counted ten times or more. The chain uses TRBV12-3 or TRBV12-4 and TRBJ2-5; D ambiguous. The ends were cut back, 5 bases at V and 5 bases at J, with 15 bases in the middle. The CDR3 has 14 amino acids. CDR3 DNA: TGTGCCAGCAGTCCCCCAATCTCGCGGGAGACCCAGTACTTC. Translating gives CASSPPISRETQYF.

Note on this clonotype: One base away lies a much larger clone, so this may be a sequencing read error. It is likely a read error, because the conserved phenylalanine at the end of the CDR3 is missing. The rearrangement links TRBV2 to TRBJ2-7; 7 bases map to TRBD2. With V trimmed by 1 base and J by 3 bases, 9 bases remained unmatched. CDR1 and CDR2 (germline): SNHLY, FYNNEI. The CDR3 has 16 residues. CDR3 bases: TGTGCCAGCAGTGAAGGGGGGAGCGGGGATCTCTACGAGCAGTACCTC. Translation gives CASSEGGSGDLYEQYL.

This clonotype appeared many times. This chain joins TRBV29-1 and TRBJ2-3, with a possible D match to TRBD2 (5 bases). Trimming removed 6 bases at V and 5 bases at J, with 18 bases between. The germline V gene has CDR1 SQVTM and CDR2 ANQGSEA. CDR3 length equals 14 residues. The CDR3 spells CSVARDESQDTQYF. In DNA form, the CDR3 reads TGCAGCGTAGCACGGGATGAGAGTCAAGATACGCAGTATTTT.

Of note for this clonotype: This is likely a read error, given that the CDR3 carries no conserved phenylalanine or tryptophan at its end. The chain links TRBV13 to TRBJ1-1; the D is unclear. The ends were cut back, 5 bases at V and 2 bases at J, with 3 bases in the middle. This CDR3 region has 11 residues. Germline assignment: CDR1 PRHDT and CDR2 FYEKMQ (reference sequence). CDR3 loop: CASSGNTEAFL. The DNA of the CDR3 is TGTGCCAGCAGCGGTAACACTGAAGCTTTCCTT.

The sample holds many counts of this clonotype. This chain joins TRBV7-9 and TRBJ2-3, with 7 bases that match TRBD1. The length of the CDR3 is 16 residues. Germline lookup yields CDR1 SEHNR and CDR2 FQNEAQ (reference sequence). Trimming at V came to 4 bases and at J to 0 bases, leaving 7 bases not matched to a gene. The CDR3 DNA reads as TGTGCCAGCAGCTCCTTGGGACAGTTAAGCACAGATACGCAGTATTTT. Protein product: CASSSLGQLSTDTQYF.

This clonotype was found many times. The V gene is TRBV20-1, the J gene TRBJ2-3, with D possibly being TRBD2 (6 bases). The V end lost 6 bases, the J end lost 4 bases, and 17 bases lay between the germline ends. CDR1 is DFQATT and CDR2 is SNEGSKA in the germline V gene (reference sequence). The CDR3 runs to 14 residues. This chain's CDR3 is CSAPLSTSADTQYF. In DNA, the CDR3 is TGCAGTGCCCCACTCTCGACTAGTGCAGATACGCAGTATTTT.

A few counts support this clonotype. The V call is TRBV24-1, the J call TRBJ2-1; tentatively, D is TRBD1 or TRBD2 (6 bases each). The germline CDR1 and CDR2 sequences are KGHDR and SFDVKD. V lost 0 bases and J 6 bases, leaving 17 bases between the germline ends. CDR3 length: 17 residues. CDR3 amino acids: CATSDLRVGGRGNEQFF. In nucleotides, the CDR3 is TGTGCCACCAGTGATTTGAGAGTAGGGGGGCGAGGCAATGAGCAGTTCTTC.

The V gene is TRBV9, the J gene TRBJ2-7; D is perhaps TRBD1 (6 bases). Germline CDR1 reads SGDLS; CDR2 reads YYNGEE. V was shortened by 4 bases and J by 2 bases, with 16 bases between the two germline ends. The CDR3 is made up of 15 amino acids. This CDR3 reads CASSQGGTRTYEQYF. The CDR3 nucleotides are TGTGCCAGCAGCCAAGGGGGAACTCGTACCTACGAGCAGTACTTC.

This clonotype was found many times. The CDR3 spells CASSYASGRVNEQFF. In nucleotides, the CDR3 is TGTGCCAGCAGTTACGCCAGCGGGAGGGTCAATGAGCAGTTCTTC. The chain uses TRBV6-2 or TRBV6-3 and TRBJ2-1; 10 nucleotides line up with TRBD2. There are 15 residues in the CDR3. The V gene's germline CDR1 is MNHEY and CDR2 SVGEGT. Trimming cost V 2 bases and J 6 bases; bases outside gene matches: 4.

This clonotype was detected ten times or more. The chain joins TRBV7-9 to TRBJ2-7; no reliable D call. Germline V gives CDR1 SEHNR, CDR2 FQNEAQ (reference sequence). CDR3 length: 14 amino acids. Trimming took off 2 bases at V and 2 bases at J, with 10 bases between the two ends. DNA of the CDR3: TGTGCCAGCAGCTTAACTTCAAGGGCCTACGAGCAGTACTTC. This encodes CASSLTSRAYEQYF.

This clonotype was counted at least ten times. This chain uses TRBV3-1 with TRBJ2-1; D not certain. There are 11 residues in the CDR3. The germline V gene encodes CDR1 LGHDT and CDR2 YNNKEL (reference sequence). With 1 base removed from V and 11 bases from J, the gap between germline ends came to 6 bases. The CDR3 here is CASSQGEKQFF. The CDR3 DNA reads as TGTGCCAGCAGCCAAGGGGAAAAGCAGTTCTTC.

This clonotype showed up many times. The V gene is TRBV30, the J gene TRBJ1-1; 8 positions match TRBD1. CDR3 length: 13 amino acids. Unmatched junction bases numbered 2, after V lost 4 bases and J lost 1 base. The germline V gene has CDR1 GTSNPN and CDR2 SVGIG (reference sequence). CDR3 loop: CAWTGGWNTEAFF. The CDR3 region has the DNA TGTGCCTGGACAGGGGGCTGGAACACTGAAGCTTTCTTT. Looking up the rest from reference TRBV30 and TRBJ1-1 gives the full variable domain: SQTIHQWPATLVQPVGSPLSLECTVEGTSNPNLYWYRQAAGRGLQLLFYSVGIGQISSEVPQNLSASRPQDRQFILSSKKLLLSDSGFYLCAWTGGWNTEAFFGQGTRLTVV.

In this sample, this clonotype turned up many times. V usage is TRBV15 and J usage is TRBJ1-1, with TRBD1 matching 8 bases. The CDR3 has 14 residues. Germline V gene sequence: CDR1 LNHNV, CDR2 YYDKDF (reference sequence). Trimming removed 1 base from V and 4 bases from J; junction bases left unmatched: 2. Written as DNA, the CDR3 is TGTGCCACCAGCAGAGGAACAGGGGGCACTGAAGCTTTCTTT. Amino acid sequence: CATSRGTGGTEAFF. The full variable domain, rest sourced from reference TRBV15 and TRBJ1-1, is DAMVIQNPRYQVTQFGKPVTLSCSQTLNHNVMYWYQQKSSQAPKLLFHYYDKDFNNEADTPDNFQSRRPNTSFCFLDIRSPGLGDTAMYLCATSRGTGGTEAFFGQGTRLTVV.

This clonotype was seen ten or more times. The chain has TRBV7-9 and TRBJ1-2; no firm D call. V was pared by 5 bases and J by 5 bases, with 12 bases between. This CDR3 region has 13 residues. Looked up from germline, CDR1 is SEHNR and CDR2 is FQNEAQ (reference sequence). CDR3 nucleotide sequence: TGTGCCAGCAGCCCGGCAGGCGCTTATGGCTACACCTTC. Residues: CASSPAGAYGYTF.

This clonotype was counted many times. The CDR3 DNA reads TGTGCCAGCAGCTTATTGGCAGGGGAAGGCATTCAGTACTTC. It is translated as CASSLLAGEGIQYF. The genes are TRBV11-2 and TRBJ2-4; D may be TRBD1 (6 bases). Germline-derived CDR1 and CDR2 are SGHAT and FQNNGV. The CDR3 is 14 amino acids. Trimming removed 2 bases from V and 9 bases from J, with 14 bases in between.

In its sample, this clonotype was seen many times. V usage is TRBV7-9 and J usage is TRBJ2-3; D call uncertain. Germline V gene lookup returns CDR1 SEHNR and CDR2 FQNEAQ (reference sequence). Trimming removed 2 bases at V and 3 bases at J, with 6 bases between. The CDR3 has 13 amino acids. As DNA, the CDR3 is TGTGCCAGCAGCTTACAGTGGACAGATACGCAGTATTTT. As protein: CASSLQWTDTQYF. Combining the CDR3 with reference TRBV7-9 and TRBJ2-3 gives the whole variable domain DTGVSQNPRHKITKRGQNVTFRCDPISEHNRLYWYRQTLGQGPEFLTYFQNEAQLEKSRLLSDRFSAERPKGSFSTLEIQRTEQGDSAMYLCASSLQWTDTQYFGPGTRLTVL.

J is TRBJ2-2 and V is TRBV7-3; D is possibly TRBD1 or TRBD2 (6 bases each). Germline CDR1 reads SGHTA; CDR2 reads FQGTGA. V was pared by 6 bases and J by 5 bases, with 13 bases between. This CDR3 is built from 14 residues. The CDR3 is CASRPGGRTGELFF. The CDR3 nucleotides are TGTGCCAGCAGGCCCGGGGGCAGGACCGGGGAGCTGTTTTTT.

This chain joins TRBV28 and TRBJ1-2; no clear D gene. V gave up 6 bases and J gave up 2 bases, with 16 bases separating them. Looked up from germline, CDR1 is MDHEN and CDR2 is SYDVKM. The CDR3 is 15 amino acids. The CDR3 DNA follows: TGTGCCAGCAGAGGCCTAGCAGTTTTGAACTATGGCTACACCTTC. Amino acid sequence: CASRGLAVLNYGYTF.

This clonotype has just a few counts. This chain uses TRBV20-1 with TRBJ1-1; D is ambiguous. Germline loops: CDR1 DFQATT, CDR2 SNEGSKA (reference sequence). Deletions cut 5 bases from V and 2 bases from J, with 15 bases between. The CDR3 extends over 14 amino acids. CDR3 coding DNA: TGCAGTGCTTCAACGGACCCTAGAAACACTGAAGCTTTCTTT. It codes for CSASTDPRNTEAFF.

This clonotype was observed at least ten times. The chain employs TRBV6-1 and TRBJ2-6; no firm D call. CDR3 size: 16 residues. Germline loops: CDR1 MNHNS, CDR2 SASEGT. Trimming took 6 bases from V and 0 from J, leaving 12 bases between them. The CDR3: CASRGLYISGANVLTF. CDR3 coding DNA: TGTGCCAGCAGGGGCCTCTACATCTCTGGGGCCAACGTCCTGACTTTC.

This clonotype came up many times. The chain uses TRBV27 and TRBJ2-7; D unresolved. V was shortened by 6 bases and J by 2 bases, with 11 bases between the two germline ends. Germline V gives CDR1 MNHEY, CDR2 SMNVEV (reference sequence). This CDR3 has 13 residues. CDR3 bases: TGTGCCAGCAGAAAAGGTGCGGCCTACGAGCAGTACTTC. This gives the protein CASRKGAAYEQYF.

This clonotype was counted ten times or more. This chain connects TRBV7-9 to TRBJ2-7, with 9 positions matching TRBD2. Germline trimming cut 2 bases from V and 2 bases from J; bases unmatched to any gene: 4. Germline values: CDR1 SEHNR, CDR2 FQNEAQ (reference sequence). This CDR3 has 15 amino acids. The CDR3 region is CASSLMASGAYEQYF. DNA of the CDR3: TGTGCCAGCAGCTTAATGGCTAGCGGGGCCTACGAGCAGTACTTC.

The chain employs TRBV5-1 and TRBJ2-1, with 8 bases lining up with TRBD1. The CDR3 runs to 13 residues. V gave up 1 base and J gave up 9 bases; unmatched junction bases: 3. The germline V gene encodes CDR1 SGHRS and CDR2 YFSETQ. The chain's CDR3 is CASSLRGTGEQFF. CDR3 DNA: TGCGCCAGCAGCTTGAGGGGGACAGGTGAGCAGTTCTTC.

At least ten counts were recorded for this clonotype. A read error may account for a junction end that differs from germline. J is TRBJ2-7 and V is TRBV5-1; 10 nucleotides match TRBD2. Per germline, CDR1 SGHRS and CDR2 YFSETQ. The CDR3 has 15 amino acids. DNA of the CDR3: TGTGCCAGCAGCTTCGGGCTAGCGGGAGCCTACGAGCAGTACTTC. It is translated as CASSFGLAGAYEQYF.

This clonotype was observed a handful of times. V gene TRBV29-1 combines with J gene TRBJ1-1; possibly TRBD1 for D (5 bases). Germline CDR1 is SQVTM and CDR2 is ANQGSEA. V dropped 8 bases and J dropped 7 bases, with 14 bases sitting between them. The CDR3 is made up of 11 amino acids. The CDR3 nucleotides read TGCAGCACCAGGGTGTGGGGTGAAGCTTTCTTT. Residues: CSTRVWGEAFF.

The chain is built from TRBV6-2 or TRBV6-3 and TRBJ2-3; D is uncertain. The end of the DNA fits TRBJ2-7 better, so the J call may be wrong. Looked up from germline, CDR1 is MNHEY and CDR2 is SVGEGT. The CDR3 sequence is 15 residues long. The CDR3 loop reads CASSYSVASDREQYF. CDR3 bases: TGTGCCAGCAGTTACTCAGTTGCGTCGGATCGCGAGCAGTACTTC.

This clonotype appeared a few times. The chain couples TRBV27 to TRBJ1-5; 7 bases map to TRBD1. This CDR3 has 17 residues. Germline lookup yields CDR1 MNHEY and CDR2 SMNVEV (reference sequence). The ends lost 5 bases at V and 2 bases at J; junction bases unmatched: 12. The CDR3 bases are TGTGCCAGCAGTACTAATCACGACAGGGTTGGCAATCAGCCCCAGCATTTT. The encoded protein is CASSTNHDRVGNQPQHF.

This clonotype has ten or more counts. CDR3 nucleotides: TGTGCCATCAGGGGGGGGGCAGAAGCTGAAGCTTTCTTT. Translated, it gives CAIRGGAEAEAFF. The chain employs TRBV10-3 and TRBJ1-1, with D tentatively TRBD1 (6 bases). V lost 6 bases to trimming and J lost 6 bases, with 14 bases between them. There are 13 residues in the CDR3. Germline CDR1 is ENHRY and CDR2 is SYGVKD.